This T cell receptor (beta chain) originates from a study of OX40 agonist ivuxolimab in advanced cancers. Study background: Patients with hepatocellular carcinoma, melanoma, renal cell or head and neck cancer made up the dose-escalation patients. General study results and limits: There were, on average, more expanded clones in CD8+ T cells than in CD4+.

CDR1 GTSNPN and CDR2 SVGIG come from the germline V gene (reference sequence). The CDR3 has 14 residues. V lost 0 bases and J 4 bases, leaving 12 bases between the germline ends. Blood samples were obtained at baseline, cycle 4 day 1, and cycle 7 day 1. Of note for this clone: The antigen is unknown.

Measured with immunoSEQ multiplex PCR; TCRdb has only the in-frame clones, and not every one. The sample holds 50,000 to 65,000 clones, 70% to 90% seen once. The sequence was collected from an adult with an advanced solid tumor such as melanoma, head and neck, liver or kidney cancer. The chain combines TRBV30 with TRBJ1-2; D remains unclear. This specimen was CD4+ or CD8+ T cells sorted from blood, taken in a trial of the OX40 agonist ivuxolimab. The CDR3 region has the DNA TGTGCCTGGAGTGTTAAGGGCAGCGCCTATGGCTACACCTTC. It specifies CAWSVKGSAYGYTF.